The clone carrying this TCR beta chain has a handful of counts. Its specificity is not known. This sample was included in a study of T cell repertoires in ileal Crohn's disease. Looking at the study overall: At postoperative colonoscopy, neoterminal ileum biopsies were taken as M6.

Whole-study findings and limits: Clonal expansions were more frequent in active smokers than non-smokers at surgery. Sorted CD8 T cells held more high-frequency clones than CD4.

Profiled with immunoSEQ multiplex PCR; TCRdb holds only in-frame clones, not every one. Among about 10,000 clones listed, about 82% were seen once. CDR1 is LNHDA, CDR2 SQIVND, per germline (reference sequence). The CDR3 consists of 13 residues. V was clipped by 3 bases and J by 5 bases, with 10 bases between them. Noted time point: neoterminal ileum biopsy at postoperative endoscopy, about 6 months after surgery. The chain uses TRBV19 and TRBJ1-2, with no clear D. Sample: ileal tissue. This receptor was identified in an adult with Crohn's disease. CDR3 amino acids: CASSMAGWYGYTF. CDR3 coding DNA: TGTGCCAGTAGTATGGCCGGGTGGTATGGCTACACCTTC.